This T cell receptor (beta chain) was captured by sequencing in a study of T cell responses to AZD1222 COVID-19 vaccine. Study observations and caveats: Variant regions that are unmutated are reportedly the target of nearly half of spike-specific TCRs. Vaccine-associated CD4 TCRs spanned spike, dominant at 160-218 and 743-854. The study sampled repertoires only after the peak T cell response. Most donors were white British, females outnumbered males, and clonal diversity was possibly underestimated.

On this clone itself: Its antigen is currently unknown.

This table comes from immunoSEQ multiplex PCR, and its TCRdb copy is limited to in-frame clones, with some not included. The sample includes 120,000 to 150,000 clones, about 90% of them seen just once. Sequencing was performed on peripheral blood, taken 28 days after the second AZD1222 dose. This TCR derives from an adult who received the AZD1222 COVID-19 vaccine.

The CDR3 DNA reads TGTGCCAGCAGCCCAGGACAGGGTCGTTCTGAAGCTTTCTTT. It translates to CASSPGQGRSEAFF. The chain is built from TRBV5-5 and TRBJ1-1; TRBD1 matches at 8 bases. V gave up 4 bases and J gave up 6 bases; unmatched junction bases: 8. CDR1 and CDR2 (germline): SGHKS, YYEKEE (reference sequence). The CDR3 extends over 14 amino acids.